A selection of T cell receptor beta chains follows, all from one sample in a study of vaccination effects on CD4 cells after COVID-19. Using immunoSEQ multiplex PCR, the repertoire was profiled, and TCRdb retains in-frame clones only, with some absent. Of around 62,000 clones detected, over 70% appear once; the ten largest clones hold about 2.2%. These receptors have no known antigen. This specimen was CD4+ T cells from PBMCs cultured without peptide, taken after COVID-19 vaccination. Receptors were obtained from a human donor who received a COVID-19 vaccine. CDR3s include the opening cysteine and the closing phenylalanine or tryptophan. The D gene is left open where the match is weak. Size is omitted from some rows. Given values are once, few, many or a class for expanded clones.

d_gene: -; v_gene: TRBV21-1; j_gene: TRBJ2-1; abundance: -; CDR3nt: TGTGCCAGCACCGAAGGGGGGGGCGGACTAGCGGGGGGACCATCCTACAATGAGCAGTTCTTC; CDR3aa: CASTEGGGGLAGGPSYNEQFF
d_gene: TRBD1; v_gene: TRBV19; j_gene: TRBJ2-2; abundance: -; CDR3nt: TGTGCCAGTAGACCACAGGGGGCGGGCACCGGGGAGCTGTTTTTT; CDR3aa: CASRPQGAGTGELFF
d_gene: -; v_gene: TRBV7-2; j_gene: TRBJ1-2; abundance: -; CDR3nt: TGTGCCAGCAGGCAAACGACCCGGAGGGGCTACACCTTC; CDR3aa: CASRQTTRRGYTF
d_gene: -; v_gene: TRBV11-2; j_gene: TRBJ2-1; abundance: -; CDR3nt: TGTGCCAGCAGCTCCGGACAAAGTTACAATGAGCAGTTCTTC; CDR3aa: CASSSGQSYNEQFF
d_gene: -; v_gene: TRBV5-1; j_gene: TRBJ2-5; abundance: few; CDR3nt: TGCGCCAGCAGCCTTGGACAGAACCAAGAGACCCAGTACTTC; CDR3aa: CASSLGQNQETQYF
d_gene: TRBD1; v_gene: TRBV4-1; j_gene: TRBJ1-5; abundance: -; CDR3nt: TGCGCCAGCAGCCAAGGTTTGGCAGGGGGTGGCAATCAGCCCCAGCATTTT; CDR3aa: CASSQGLAGGGNQPQHF
d_gene: -; v_gene: TRBV3-1/TRBV3-2; j_gene: TRBJ1-6; abundance: -; CDR3nt: TGTGCCAGCAGCGACCATGGGGGAGGGAAGTTGCCACCCCTCCACTTT; CDR3aa: CASSDHGGGKLPPLHF
d_gene: TRBD1; v_gene: TRBV5-1; j_gene: TRBJ2-3; abundance: -; CDR3nt: TGCGCCAGCAGTAACGGACAGGGCACAGATACGCAGTATTTT; CDR3aa: CASSNGQGTDTQYF
d_gene: -; v_gene: TRBV6-6; j_gene: TRBJ1-2; abundance: -; CDR3nt: TGTGCCAGCAGTTACCCCGAAAATCCGGGGTTTGGCTACACCTTC; CDR3aa: CASSYPENPGFGYTF
d_gene: -; v_gene: TRBV29-1; j_gene: TRBJ1-2; abundance: -; CDR3nt: TGCAGCGTTTCCGAAGGAAACTCTAACTATGGCTACACCTTC; CDR3aa: CSVSEGNSNYGYTF
d_gene: -; v_gene: TRBV5-8; j_gene: TRBJ1-1; abundance: once; CDR3nt: TGTGCCAGCCCCCAGATACCGGTTGTGAACACTGAAGCTTTCTTT; CDR3aa: CASPQIPVVNTEAFF
d_gene: -; v_gene: TRBV29-1; j_gene: TRBJ2-2; abundance: few; CDR3nt: TGCAGCGCCCGTCAAGGGACGACCGGGGAGCTGTTTTTT; CDR3aa: CSARQGTTGELFF
d_gene: TRBD1; v_gene: TRBV7-8; j_gene: TRBJ2-1; abundance: -; CDR3nt: TGTGCCAGCAGGCCGACAGGGAACAATGAGCAGTTCTTC; CDR3aa: CASRPTGNNEQFF
d_gene: -; v_gene: TRBV4-1; j_gene: TRBJ2-5; abundance: -; CDR3nt: TGCGCCAGCAGCCAAGACCGGCAAGAGACCCAGTACTTC; CDR3aa: CASSQDRQETQYF
d_gene: -; v_gene: TRBV9; j_gene: TRBJ1-6; abundance: -; CDR3nt: TGTGCCAGCAGCGCTTGGATCCAAAATTCACCCCTCCACTTT; CDR3aa: CASSAWIQNSPLHF
d_gene: -; v_gene: TRBV19; j_gene: TRBJ1-2; abundance: -; CDR3nt: TGTGCCAGTAGGCCAGACCAGGGGCGAGGCTACACCTTC; CDR3aa: CASRPDQGRGYTF
d_gene: TRBD1; v_gene: TRBV5-1; j_gene: TRBJ1-2; abundance: -; CDR3nt: TGCGCCAGCAGCTTGGCTGACAGGGATAGCTATGGCTACACCTTC; CDR3aa: CASSLADRDSYGYTF
d_gene: -; v_gene: TRBV11-1; j_gene: TRBJ2-3; abundance: -; CDR3nt: TGTGCCAGCAGCTTCGGGACACCTCCTAGCACAGATACGCAGTATTTT; CDR3aa: CASSFGTPPSTDTQYF
d_gene: -; v_gene: TRBV3-1/TRBV3-2; j_gene: TRBJ1-3; abundance: -; CDR3nt: TGTGCCAGCAGCCAATTGGGAGGAAACACCATATATTTT; CDR3aa: CASSQLGGNTIYF
d_gene: -; v_gene: TRBV24-1; j_gene: TRBJ2-5; abundance: -; CDR3nt: TGTGCCACCAGTGATTTGCAACGGTCCGGGGCAGAAGGGGAGACCCAGTACTTC; CDR3aa: CATSDLQRSGAEGETQYF
d_gene: TRBD1; v_gene: TRBV10-3; j_gene: TRBJ1-5; abundance: once; CDR3nt: TGTGCCATCAGTGAGTCGAACAGGGGAGGCAATCAGCCCCAGCATTTT; CDR3aa: CAISESNRGGNQPQHF
d_gene: -; v_gene: TRBV12-3/TRBV12-4; j_gene: TRBJ2-1; abundance: -; CDR3nt: TGTGCCAGCAGTTTAGTCGAGGTTGAGCAGTTCTTC; CDR3aa: CASSLVEVEQFF
d_gene: TRBD1; v_gene: TRBV6-2/TRBV6-3; j_gene: TRBJ1-1; abundance: -; CDR3nt: TGTGCCAGCAGCGACACCGGGACAGGGTCGATCAACACTGAAGCTTTCTTT; CDR3aa: CASSDTGTGSINTEAFF
d_gene: TRBD1; v_gene: TRBV28; j_gene: TRBJ1-5; abundance: -; CDR3nt: TGTGCCAGCAGTTTCCAGGGACAGGGTAAGGGGCCCCAGCATTTT; CDR3aa: CASSFQGQGKGPQHF
d_gene: -; v_gene: TRBV7-2; j_gene: TRBJ2-5; abundance: once; CDR3nt: TGTGCCAGCAGCTTAGATGGAGGAAAAGAGACCCAGTACTTC; CDR3aa: CASSLDGGKETQYF
d_gene: -; v_gene: TRBV7-9; j_gene: TRBJ1-6; abundance: few; CDR3nt: TGTGCCAGCAGCCCCAGAGTCACTTCACCCCTCCACTTT; CDR3aa: CASSPRVTSPLHF
d_gene: -; v_gene: TRBV5-1; j_gene: TRBJ2-5; abundance: -; CDR3nt: TGCGCCAGCAGCTTAGTAGAAGGGTACCAAGAGACCCAGTACTTC; CDR3aa: CASSLVEGYQETQYF
d_gene: -; v_gene: TRBV7-2; j_gene: TRBJ1-1; abundance: few; CDR3nt: TGTGCCAGCAGCTGGGACGGTGGGAACACTGAAGCTTTCTTT; CDR3aa: CASSWDGGNTEAFF
d_gene: -; v_gene: TRBV7-2; j_gene: TRBJ1-2; abundance: -; CDR3nt: TGTGCCAGCAGCTTAGGACGGAACTATGGCTACACCTTC; CDR3aa: CASSLGRNYGYTF
d_gene: -; v_gene: TRBV19; j_gene: TRBJ2-3; abundance: -; CDR3nt: TGTGCCAGTAGCTGGACTGGAGATACGCAGTATTTT; CDR3aa: CASSWTGDTQYF
d_gene: TRBD1; v_gene: TRBV27; j_gene: TRBJ2-4; abundance: -; CDR3nt: TGTGCCAGCAGTTTTACCTCCAGGGGGACCAAAAACATTCAGTACTTC; CDR3aa: CASSFTSRGTKNIQYF
d_gene: TRBD1; v_gene: TRBV5-6; j_gene: TRBJ1-6; abundance: -; CDR3nt: TGTGCCAGCAGCGTTACTTGGGGACAGTCTAATTCACCCCTCCACTTT; CDR3aa: CASSVTWGQSNSPLHF
d_gene: -; v_gene: TRBV5-1; j_gene: TRBJ1-2; abundance: -; CDR3nt: TGCGCCAGCAGCTTGGCAGGGACGGGGGCAGGCTTCGGCTACACCTTC; CDR3aa: CASSLAGTGAGFGYTF
d_gene: TRBD1; v_gene: TRBV18; j_gene: TRBJ1-5; abundance: -; CDR3nt: TGTGCCAGCTCACTCCGGGACAGGGTGGGTAGCAATCAGCCCCAGCATTTT; CDR3aa: CASSLRDRVGSNQPQHF
d_gene: -; v_gene: TRBV7-2; j_gene: TRBJ1-1; abundance: -; CDR3nt: TGTGCCAGCAGACCGGACCTCCGGGACACTGAAGCTTTCTTT; CDR3aa: CASRPDLRDTEAFF